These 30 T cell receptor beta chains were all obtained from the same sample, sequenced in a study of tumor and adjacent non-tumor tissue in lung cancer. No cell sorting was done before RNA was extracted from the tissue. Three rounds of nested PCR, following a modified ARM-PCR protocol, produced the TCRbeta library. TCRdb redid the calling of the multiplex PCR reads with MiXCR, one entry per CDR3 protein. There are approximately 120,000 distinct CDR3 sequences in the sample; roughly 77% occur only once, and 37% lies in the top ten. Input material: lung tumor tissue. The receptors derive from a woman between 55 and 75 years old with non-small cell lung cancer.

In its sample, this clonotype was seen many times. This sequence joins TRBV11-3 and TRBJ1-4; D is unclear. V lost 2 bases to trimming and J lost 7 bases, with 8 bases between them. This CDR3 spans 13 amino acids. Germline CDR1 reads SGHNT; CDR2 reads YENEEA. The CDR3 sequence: CASSLHLGEKLFF. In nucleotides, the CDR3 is TGTGCCAGCAGCTTACACTTAGGTGAAAAACTGTTTTTT. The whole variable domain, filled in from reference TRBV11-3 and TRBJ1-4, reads EAGVVQSPRYKIIEKKQPVAFWCNPISGHNTLYWYLQNLGQGPELLIRYENEEAVDDSQLPKDRFSAERLKGVDSTLKIQPAELGDSAVYLCASSLHLGEKLFFGSGTQLSVL.

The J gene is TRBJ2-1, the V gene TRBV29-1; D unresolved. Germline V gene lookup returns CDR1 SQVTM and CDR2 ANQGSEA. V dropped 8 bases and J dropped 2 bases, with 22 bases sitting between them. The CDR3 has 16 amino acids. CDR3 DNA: TGCAGCTGTGATGAAGTGGGTGACAACGCCTACAATGAGCAGTTCTTC. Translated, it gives CSCDEVGDNAYNEQFF.

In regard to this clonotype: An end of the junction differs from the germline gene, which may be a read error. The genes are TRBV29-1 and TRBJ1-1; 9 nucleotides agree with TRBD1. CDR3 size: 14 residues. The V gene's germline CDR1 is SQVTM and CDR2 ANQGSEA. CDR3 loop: CSVGPNGTGFEAFF. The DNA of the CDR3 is TGCAGTGTTGGTCCCAATGGGACAGGGTTTGAAGCCTTCTTT. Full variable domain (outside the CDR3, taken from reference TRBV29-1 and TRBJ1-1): SAVISQKPSRDICQRGTSLTIQCQVDSQVTMMFWYRQQPGQSLTLIATANQGSEATYESGFVIDKFPISRPNLTFSTLTVSNMSPEDSSIYLCSVGPNGTGFEAFFGQGTRLTVV.

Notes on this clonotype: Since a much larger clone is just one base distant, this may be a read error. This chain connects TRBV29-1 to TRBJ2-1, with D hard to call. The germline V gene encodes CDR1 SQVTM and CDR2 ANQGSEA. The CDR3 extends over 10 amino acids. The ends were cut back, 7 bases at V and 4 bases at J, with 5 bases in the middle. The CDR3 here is CSAQYNEQFF. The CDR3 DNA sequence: TGCAGCGCTCAATACAATGAGCAGTTCTTC.

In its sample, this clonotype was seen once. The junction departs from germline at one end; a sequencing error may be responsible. This CDR3 is CASSYGASGSYGQYF. In DNA form, the CDR3 reads TGTGCCAGCAGCTACGGGGCTAGCGGAAGCTACGGGCAGTACTTC. This chain joins TRBV11-2 and TRBJ2-7; 7 bases align to TRBD2. The CDR3 covers 15 residues. From germline, CDR1 is SGHAT and CDR2 FQNNGV.

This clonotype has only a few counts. CDR3 in amino acids: CASSLDRQQNEAFF. As DNA, the CDR3 is TGTGCCAGCAGCTTAGATCGACAGCAAAATGAAGCTTTCTTT. The chain recombines TRBV7-2 with TRBJ1-1, with D possibly matching TRBD1 (5 bases). Trimming removed 1 base at V and 7 bases at J, with 13 bases between. The CDR3 is made up of 14 amino acids. In germline, CDR1 is SGHTA, CDR2 FQGNSA.

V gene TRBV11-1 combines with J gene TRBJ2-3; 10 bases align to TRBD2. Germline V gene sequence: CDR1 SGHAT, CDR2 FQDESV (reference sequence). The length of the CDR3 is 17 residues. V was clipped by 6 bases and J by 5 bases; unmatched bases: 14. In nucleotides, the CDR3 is TGTGCCAGCAGATCTTACGGACTAGCGGCTACCATAGATACGCAGTATTTT. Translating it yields CASRSYGLAATIDTQYF. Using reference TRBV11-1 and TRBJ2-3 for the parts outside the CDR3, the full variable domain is EAEVAQSPRYKITEKSQAVAFWCDPISGHATLYWYRQILGQGPELLVQFQDESVVDDSQLPKDRFSAERLKGVDSTLKIQPAELGDSAMYLCASRSYGLAATIDTQYFGPGTRLTVL.

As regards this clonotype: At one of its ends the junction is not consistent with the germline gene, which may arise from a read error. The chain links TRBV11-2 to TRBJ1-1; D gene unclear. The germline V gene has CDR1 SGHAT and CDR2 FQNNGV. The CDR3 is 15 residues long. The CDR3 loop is CACSLTPRLNAEAFF. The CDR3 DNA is TGTGCCTGCAGCTTGACCCCCAGACTAAACGCTGAAGCTTTCTTT.

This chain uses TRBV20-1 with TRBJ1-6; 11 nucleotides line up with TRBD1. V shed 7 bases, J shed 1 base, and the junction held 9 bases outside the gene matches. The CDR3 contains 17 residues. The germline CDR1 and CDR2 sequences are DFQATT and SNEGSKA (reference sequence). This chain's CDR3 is CSGYGTGGSSYNSPLHF. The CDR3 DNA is TGCAGTGGCTACGGGACAGGGGGAAGTTCCTATAATTCACCCCTCCACTTT.

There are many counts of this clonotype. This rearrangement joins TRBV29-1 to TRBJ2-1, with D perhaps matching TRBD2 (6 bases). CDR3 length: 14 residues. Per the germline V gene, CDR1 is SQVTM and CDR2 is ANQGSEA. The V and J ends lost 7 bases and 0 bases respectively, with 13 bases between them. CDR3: CSAGGGNSYNEQFF. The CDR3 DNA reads TGCAGCGCTGGTGGAGGGAACTCCTACAATGAGCAGTTCTTC.

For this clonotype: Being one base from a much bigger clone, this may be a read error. As DNA, the CDR3 is TGTGCCAGCAGTTTGGTAGTTCCGGGACAGGGGCCATTGGGTGAAGCTTTCTTT. Translation gives CASSLVVPGQGPLGEAFF. The chain couples TRBV28 to TRBJ1-1; 10 bases align to TRBD1. This CDR3 is 18 amino acids long. Germline assignment: CDR1 MDHEN and CDR2 SYDVKM. V was clipped by 3 bases and J by 7 bases; unmatched bases: 17.

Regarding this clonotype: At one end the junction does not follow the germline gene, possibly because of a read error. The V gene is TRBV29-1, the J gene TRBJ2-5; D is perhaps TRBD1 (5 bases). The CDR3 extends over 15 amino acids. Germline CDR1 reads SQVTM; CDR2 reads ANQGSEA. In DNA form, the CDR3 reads TGCAGTGTTGAAGGTGTGACAGCGAAACAAGAGACCCAGTACTTC. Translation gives CSVEGVTAKQETQYF. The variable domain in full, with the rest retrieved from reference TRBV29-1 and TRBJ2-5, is SAVISQKPSRDICQRGTSLTIQCQVDSQVTMMFWYRQQPGQSLTLIATANQGSEATYESGFVIDKFPISRPNLTFSTLTVSNMSPEDSSIYLCSVEGVTAKQETQYFGPGTRLLVL.

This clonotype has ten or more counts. DNA for the CDR3: TGCGCCAGCAGTGAGGGGACAGGGCTTCCCCAGCATTTT. Residues: CASSEGTGLPQHF. The gene calls are TRBV10-1 and TRBJ1-5, with TRBD1 matching over 9 bases. CDR3 length: 13 residues. Germline V gene sequence: CDR1 WNHNN, CDR2 SYGVQD (reference sequence). V lost 2 bases to trimming and J lost 10 bases; unmatched junction nucleotides: 3.

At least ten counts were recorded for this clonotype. CDR3 region: CASTPGERQPQHF. CDR3 bases: TGTGCCAGCACCCCAGGGGAAAGGCAGCCCCAGCATTTT. The genes are TRBV6-2 or TRBV6-3 and TRBJ1-5; possible D gene TRBD1, 6 bases. The V end was cut by 7 bases, the J end by 7 bases, with 14 bases between. Germline V CDR1 and CDR2: MNHEY, SVGEGT. The CDR3 has 13 residues.

The CDR3 region is CASSLASESEQFF. DNA for the CDR3: TGTGCCAGCTCACTAGCCTCGGAATCTGAGCAGTTCTTC. This chain links TRBV18 with TRBJ2-1; D not resolved. V lost 4 bases, J lost 9 bases, and 13 bases lay in between. The CDR3 extends over 13 amino acids. Germline CDR1 is KGHSH and CDR2 is LQKENI.

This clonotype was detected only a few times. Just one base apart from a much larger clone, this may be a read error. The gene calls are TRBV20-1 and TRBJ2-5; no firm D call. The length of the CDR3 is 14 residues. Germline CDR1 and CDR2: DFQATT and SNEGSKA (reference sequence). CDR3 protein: CSALPRVLTETQCF. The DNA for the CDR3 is TGCAGTGCTCTCCCTCGAGTACTTACAGAGACCCAGTGCTTC.

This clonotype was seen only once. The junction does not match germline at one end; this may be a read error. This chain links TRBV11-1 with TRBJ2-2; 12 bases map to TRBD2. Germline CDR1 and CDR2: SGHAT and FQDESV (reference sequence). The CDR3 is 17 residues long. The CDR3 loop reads CGSSPRLAGESIGELFF. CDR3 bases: TGTGGCAGCAGCCCGCGACTAGCGGGAGAATCCATCGGGGAGTTGTTTTTT.

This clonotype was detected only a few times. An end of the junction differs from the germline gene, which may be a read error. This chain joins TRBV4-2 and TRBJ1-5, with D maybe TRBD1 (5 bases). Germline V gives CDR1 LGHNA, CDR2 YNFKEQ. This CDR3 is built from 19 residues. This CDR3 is CASSQGRDRPLYSNQPLHF. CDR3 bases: TGTGCCAGTAGCCAAGGCCGGGACCGACCGCTTTATAGCAATCAGCCCCTGCATTTT.

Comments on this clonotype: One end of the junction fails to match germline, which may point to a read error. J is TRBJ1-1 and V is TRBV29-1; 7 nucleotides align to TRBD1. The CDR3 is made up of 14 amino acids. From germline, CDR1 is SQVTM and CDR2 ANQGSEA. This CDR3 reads CSVGSDETGFEALF. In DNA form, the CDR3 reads TGCAGCGTTGGTTCCGATGAGACAGGGTTTGAAGCTCTCTTT.

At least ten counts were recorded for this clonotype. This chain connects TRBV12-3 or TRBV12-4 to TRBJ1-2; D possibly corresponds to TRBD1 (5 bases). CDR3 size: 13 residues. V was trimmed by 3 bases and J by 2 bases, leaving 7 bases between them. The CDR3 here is CASSLGDNYGYTF. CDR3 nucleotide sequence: TGTGCCAGCAGTTTGGGGGACAACTATGGCTACACCTTC.

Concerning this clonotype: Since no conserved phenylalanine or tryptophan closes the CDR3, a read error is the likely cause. The CDR3 reads CASSLSVQHQHI. CDR3 in DNA: TGTGCCAGCAGCTTAAGTGTTCAACACCAGCATATT. V usage is TRBV7-8 and J usage is TRBJ1-5; D is uncertain. This CDR3 spans 12 amino acids. Germline-derived CDR1 and CDR2 are SGHVS and FQNEAQ. Trimming removed 2 bases at V and 12 bases at J, with 11 bases between.

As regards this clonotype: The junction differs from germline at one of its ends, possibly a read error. This chain's CDR3 is CASRTPNSGELLF. As DNA, the CDR3 is TGTGCCAGCAGGACCCCAAACAGCGGGGAGCTGCTTTTT. The chain employs TRBV6-6 and TRBJ2-2; 7 nucleotides align to TRBD2. Germline values: CDR1 MNHNY, CDR2 SVGAGI (reference sequence). This CDR3 has 13 residues.

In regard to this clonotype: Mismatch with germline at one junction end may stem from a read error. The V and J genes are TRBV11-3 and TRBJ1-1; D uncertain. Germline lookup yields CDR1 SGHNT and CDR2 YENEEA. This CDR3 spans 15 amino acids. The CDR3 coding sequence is TGTGTCAGCATCTTAGATTCGGGGAGAGGCACTGAATCTTTCTTT. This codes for CVSILDSGRGTESFF.

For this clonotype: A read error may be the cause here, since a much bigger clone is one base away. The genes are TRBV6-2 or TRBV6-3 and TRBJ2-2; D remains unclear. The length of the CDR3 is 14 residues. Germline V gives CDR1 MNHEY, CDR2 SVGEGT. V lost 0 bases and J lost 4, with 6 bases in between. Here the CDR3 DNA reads TGTGCCAGCAGTTACTCGACATCCACCGGGGAGCTGTTTTTT. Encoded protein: CASSYSTSTGELFF.

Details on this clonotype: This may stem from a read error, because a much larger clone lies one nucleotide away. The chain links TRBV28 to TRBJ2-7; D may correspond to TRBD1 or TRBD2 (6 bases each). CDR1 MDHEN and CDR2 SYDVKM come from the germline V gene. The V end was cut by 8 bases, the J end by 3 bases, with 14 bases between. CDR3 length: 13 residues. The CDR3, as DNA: TGTGCCAGCGGGGGCGGGACACTCTACGAGCAGTACTTC. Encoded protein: CASGGGTLYEQYF.

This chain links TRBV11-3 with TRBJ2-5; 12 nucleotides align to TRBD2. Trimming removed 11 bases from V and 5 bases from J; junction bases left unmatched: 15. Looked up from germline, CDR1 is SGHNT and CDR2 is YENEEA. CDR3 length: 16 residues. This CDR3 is CAGSSRWTSGVETQYF. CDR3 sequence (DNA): TGTGCCGGTAGCTCTCGTTGGACTAGCGGGGTGGAGACCCAGTACTTC.

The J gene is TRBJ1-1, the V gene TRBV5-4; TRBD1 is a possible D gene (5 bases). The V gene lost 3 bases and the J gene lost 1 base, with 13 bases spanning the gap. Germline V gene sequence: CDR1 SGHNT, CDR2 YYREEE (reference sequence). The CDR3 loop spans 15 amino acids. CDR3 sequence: CASSSRDLGNTEAFF. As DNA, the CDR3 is TGTGCCAGCAGCTCCAGGGATCTAGGGAACACTGAAGCTTTCTTT. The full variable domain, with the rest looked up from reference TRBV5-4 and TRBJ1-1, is ETGVTQSPTHLIKTRGQQVTLRCSSQSGHNTVSWYQQALGQGPQFIFQYYREEENGRGNFPPRFSGLQFPNYSSELNVNALELDDSALYLCASSSRDLGNTEAFFGQGTRLTVV.

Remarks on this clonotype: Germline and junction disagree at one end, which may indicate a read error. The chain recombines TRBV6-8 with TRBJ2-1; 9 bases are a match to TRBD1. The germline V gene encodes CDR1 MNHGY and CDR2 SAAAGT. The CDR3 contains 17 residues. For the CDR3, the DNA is TGTACCAGCAGCCCCGGGACAGGGAACCGGTCCTACAATGAGCAGTTCTTC. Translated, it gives CTSSPGTGNRSYNEQFF.

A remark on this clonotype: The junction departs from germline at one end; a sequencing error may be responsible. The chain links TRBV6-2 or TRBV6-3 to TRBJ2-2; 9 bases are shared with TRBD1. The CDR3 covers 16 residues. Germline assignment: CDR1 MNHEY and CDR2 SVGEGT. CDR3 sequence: CAGSDPGQGIGGELFF. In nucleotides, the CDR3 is TGTGCCGGCAGTGACCCTGGACAGGGGATTGGTGGGGAGCTGTTTTTT.

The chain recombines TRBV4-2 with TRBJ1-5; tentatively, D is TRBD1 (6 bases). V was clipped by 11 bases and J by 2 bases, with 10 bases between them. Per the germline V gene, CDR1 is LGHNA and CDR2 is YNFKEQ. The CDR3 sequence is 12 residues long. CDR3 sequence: CAGRQGNQPQHF. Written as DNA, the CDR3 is TGTGCCGGCCGACAGGGCAATCAGCCCCAGCATTTT.